These 25 T cell receptor beta chains share one sample of origin, sequenced in a study of T cells after yellow fever vaccination. TCRdb re-called the 5' RACE reads through MiXCR, storing one row per CDR3 protein. Here the sample spans 400,000 or so distinct CDR3 sequences, under 14% being singletons. The specimen comprised PBMCs, sampled on the day of the first yellow fever vaccination. The receptors stem from a man in his late teens or twenties who received the YFV17D yellow fever vaccine.

This clonotype was counted between two and nine times. The V call is TRBV20-1, the J call TRBJ1-4; D is unresolved. The CDR3 length is 15 residues. Trimming removed 4 bases from V and 0 bases from J, with 12 bases in between. CDR1 DFQATT and CDR2 SNEGSKA come from the germline V gene (reference sequence). DNA of the CDR3: TGCAGTGCTAACCCGCGATTTGCAACTAATGAAAAACTGTTTTTT. Translated, it gives CSANPRFATNEKLFF.

This clonotype was picked up one time. V usage is TRBV5-1 and J usage is TRBJ2-1, with a weak D call TRBD2 (6 bases). CDR3 length: 16 residues. V was trimmed by 0 bases and J by 1 base, leaving 11 bases between them. Germline CDR1 reads SGHRS; CDR2 reads YFSETQ. The CDR3 nucleotides are TGCGCCAGCAGCTTGGCCGGGGGTGGGTCCTACAATGAGCAGTTCTTC. Translation gives CASSLAGGGSYNEQFF.

A few counts support this clonotype. The J gene is TRBJ2-3, the V gene TRBV7-8, with no clear D. Looked up from germline, CDR1 is SGHVS and CDR2 is FQNEAQ. The ends were cut back, 1 base at V and 8 bases at J, with 13 bases in the middle. The CDR3 totals 14 residues. The CDR3 region is CASSLDGPRGTQYF. DNA of the CDR3: TGTGCCAGCAGCTTAGATGGACCCCGAGGTACGCAGTATTTT.

V gene TRBV6-1 combines with J gene TRBJ2-3; the D gene is possibly TRBD1 (6 bases). V dropped 4 bases and J dropped 1 base, with 21 bases sitting between them. CDR3 length: 18 residues. Per germline, CDR1 MNHNS and CDR2 SASEGT. CDR3 sequence (DNA): TGTGCCAGCAGTGCCCCCCCCGAAGGACAGACTCGCACAGATACGCAGTATTTT. The encoded protein is CASSAPPEGQTRTDTQYF.

This chain connects TRBV9 to TRBJ2-7; D unclear. Germline V gene data show CDR1 as SGDLS and CDR2 as YYNGEE. V lost 0 bases and J lost 2, with 12 bases in between. This CDR3 has 15 amino acids. The CDR3 DNA reads as TGTGCCAGCAGCGTAGGTTTGGCGGAACCCTACGAGCAGTACTTC. Amino acids: CASSVGLAEPYEQYF.

This sequence joins TRBV20-1 and TRBJ2-2; TRBD2 matches 10 bases. V dropped 5 bases and J dropped 2; count of bases not matched to a gene: 5. The CDR3 is made up of 15 amino acids. Per germline, CDR1 DFQATT and CDR2 SNEGSKA (reference sequence). The CDR3 DNA follows: TGCAGTGCTGCCGGGACTAGCGAAAACACCGGGGAGCTGTTTTTT. Residues: CSAAGTSENTGELFF.

This chain joins TRBV9 and TRBJ2-7, with D possibly TRBD2 on 5 matching bases. This CDR3 has 13 residues. Germline CDR1 and CDR2: SGDLS and YYNGEE. Between the trimmed V and J ends, which lost 3 bases and 6 bases, there was a span of 13 bases. The CDR3 spells CASSARGSCEQYV. The CDR3, as DNA: TGTGCCAGCAGCGCCCGCGGGTCTTGCGAGCAGTACGTC.

The chain has TRBV20-1 and TRBJ2-2; D may match TRBD1 or TRBD2 (5 bases each). The germline gives CDR1 DFQATT, CDR2 SNEGSKA (reference sequence). The length of the CDR3 is 13 residues. The CDR3, as DNA: TGCAGCGGGTTCAGGGAGACGGGCGGGGAGCTGTTTTTT. This sequence encodes CSGFRETGGELFF.

The CDR3 region is CASSGQAPSQPQHF. For the CDR3, the DNA is TGTGCCAGCAGTGGGCAGGCCCCAAGTCAGCCCCAGCATTTT. The chain uses TRBV2 and TRBJ1-5; no definite D call. V shed 4 bases and J shed 6 bases, with 13 bases lying between them. This CDR3 contains 14 residues. Germline V gene lookup returns CDR1 SNHLY and CDR2 FYNNEI.

This clonotype was picked up many times. This chain uses TRBV4-3 with TRBJ1-2; no clear D gene. CDR3 size: 15 residues. With 4 bases removed from V and 2 bases from J, the gap between germline ends came to 14 bases. In germline, CDR1 is LGHNA, CDR2 YSLEER. CDR3 protein: CASSPSPYWNYGYTF. CDR3 bases: TGCGCCAGCAGCCCATCACCGTATTGGAACTATGGCTACACCTTC.

This clonotype was seen ten or more times. V usage is TRBV6-5 and J usage is TRBJ2-1; 7 bases line up with TRBD1. From germline, CDR1 is MNHEY and CDR2 SVGAGI. V dropped 6 bases and J dropped 11; count of bases not matched to a gene: 7. This CDR3 comprises 12 residues. In nucleotides, the CDR3 is TGTGCCAGCAGGAAGACAGGGAGTCAGCAGTTCTTC. The encoded protein is CASRKTGSQQFF.

This clonotype was found a few times. The genes are TRBV25-1 and TRBJ2-7; 7 positions agree with TRBD2. There are 15 residues in the CDR3. Germline CDR1 is MGHDK and CDR2 is SYGVNS. Trimming removed 1 base from V and 2 bases from J; junction bases left unmatched: 5. The DNA of the CDR3 is TGTGCCAGCAGTGAATCGGGGGGAGCCACCTACGAGCAGTACGTC. This encodes CASSESGGATYEQYV.

This clonotype came up a few times. The chain couples TRBV28 to TRBJ2-2; D is undetermined. Germline V gene lookup returns CDR1 MDHEN and CDR2 SYDVKM. With 5 bases removed from V and 8 bases from J, the gap between germline ends came to 12 bases. The CDR3 runs 13 residues. The CDR3 region is CASSKNVPGELFF. CDR3 nucleotides: TGTGCCAGCAGTAAAAACGTACCGGGGGAGCTGTTTTTT.

This clonotype was recorded at least ten times. The chain employs TRBV7-3 and TRBJ2-6, with D hard to call. The V and J ends lost 4 bases and 0 bases respectively, with 7 bases between them. Germline loops: CDR1 SGHTA, CDR2 FQGTGA. The CDR3 runs 15 residues. This CDR3 is CASSSGLSGANVLTF. Here the CDR3 DNA reads TGTGCCAGCAGCTCGGGTCTCTCTGGGGCCAACGTCCTGACTTTC. The complete variable domain, with remaining parts taken from reference TRBV7-3 and TRBJ2-6, reads GAGVSQTPSNKVTEKGKYVELRCDPISGHTALYWYRQSLGQGPEFLIYFQGTGAADDSGLPNDRFFAVRPEGSVSTLKIQRTERGDSAVYLCASSSGLSGANVLTFGAGSRLTVL.

This chain joins TRBV5-4 and TRBJ2-7, with a possible D match to TRBD1 (5 bases). Germline CDR1 SGHNT, CDR2 YYREEE (reference sequence). Trimming stripped 4 bases from V and 5 bases from J, with 16 bases between. The CDR3 spans 14 residues. The CDR3 here is CASSPSPGFNEQYF. The CDR3 bases are TGTGCCAGCAGCCCGTCGCCAGGGTTCAACGAGCAGTACTTC.

CDR3 loop: CASSLPLYNEQFF. CDR3 DNA: TGTGCCAGCAGCTTACCCCTATACAATGAGCAGTTCTTC. V gene TRBV7-2 combines with J gene TRBJ2-1; D ambiguous. There are 13 residues in the CDR3. The germline gives CDR1 SGHTA, CDR2 FQGNSA. V shed 2 bases and J shed 4 bases, with 6 bases lying between them.

The V gene is TRBV11-1, the J gene TRBJ2-1; the match to TRBD2 covers 8 bases. V was pared by 5 bases and J by 7 bases, with 19 bases of the junction left unmatched. The V gene's germline CDR1 is SGHAT and CDR2 FQDESV (reference sequence). The CDR3 sequence is 18 residues long. This CDR3 reads CASSKTGGHLAGINEQFF. The CDR3 nucleotides are TGTGCCAGCAGCAAAACGGGAGGGCACTTAGCGGGGATAAATGAGCAGTTCTTC.

This clonotype was observed a handful of times. The chain has TRBV12-3 or TRBV12-4 and TRBJ1-4; D gene uncertain. V was shortened by 3 bases and J by 3 bases, with 5 bases between the two germline ends. CDR3 length: 13 residues. The CDR3 DNA reads as TGTGCCAGCAGTTTGTTGGCTAATGAAAAACTGTTTTTT. It is translated as CASSLLANEKLFF.

This clonotype was found a few times. Its ends do not fully match the called genes, so a read error is possible. The chain links TRBV12-3 or TRBV12-4 to TRBJ2-1; D may be TRBD1 (5 bases). This CDR3 region has 13 residues. CDR3 in DNA: TGTGCCAGCCGTCAGGGTACCTACGATGAGCAGTTCTTC. The encoded protein is CASRQGTYDEQFF.

The table lists this clonotype with a few counts. The chain links TRBV7-2 to TRBJ2-5, with 7 nucleotides matching TRBD2. Trimming took 5 bases from V and 2 from J; bases not matched to a gene: 8. Germline assignment: CDR1 SGHTA and CDR2 FQGNSA. There are 15 residues in the CDR3. The CDR3 sequence is CASSPESGVQETQYF. CDR3 DNA sequence: TGTGCCAGCAGCCCAGAGAGCGGGGTACAAGAGACCCAGTACTTC.

This clonotype was seen a handful of times. This chain uses TRBV6-2 or TRBV6-3 with TRBJ2-7, with TRBD2 identical over 7 bases. V lost 2 bases to trimming and J lost 3 bases; unmatched junction nucleotides: 7. The CDR3 totals 15 residues. CDR1 and CDR2 from the germline V gene are MNHEY and SVGEGT. The CDR3 DNA reads as TGTGCCAGCAGTTACGGGACTACCAGTAACTACGAGCAGTACTTC. Translated: CASSYGTTSNYEQYF.

This clonotype was detected only a few times. The chain carries TRBV2 and TRBJ2-7; 7 nucleotides agree with TRBD1. Germline CDR1 is SNHLY and CDR2 is FYNNEI. V trimming: 5 bases; J trimming: 1 base; junction bases outside the gene matches: 14. The CDR3 runs to 17 residues. The CDR3 coding sequence is TGTGCCAGCAGTACAGGGGTCCAAGGGGGCGGATCCTACGAGCAGTACTTC. It encodes CASSTGVQGGGSYEQYF.

V and J are TRBV11-2 and TRBJ2-2; 10 bases align to TRBD2. The junction had 8 bases not matched to a gene; V was cut back by 1 base and J by 3 bases. From germline, CDR1 is SGHAT and CDR2 FQNNGV. This CDR3 has 18 amino acids. CDR3 coding DNA: TGTGCCAGCAGCTTAGTTCGGCAGCGGGGGGGCGACACCGGGGAGCTGTTTTTT. Translation: CASSLVRQRGGDTGELFF.

The V call is TRBV29-1, the J call TRBJ1-1; possible D gene TRBD1, 6 bases. Germline CDR1 reads SQVTM; CDR2 reads ANQGSEA. The CDR3 spans 15 residues. V lost 6 bases and J 4 bases, leaving 21 bases between the germline ends. The CDR3 coding sequence is TGCAGCGTAGAACCAACAGGGCGAATTTCCACTGAAGCTTTCTTT. It codes for CSVEPTGRISTEAFF.

The genes are TRBV6-6 and TRBJ2-7, with D uncertain. Trimming pared 5 bases from V and 3 bases from J, leaving 8 bases between. The length of the CDR3 is 12 residues. Germline V lookup: CDR1 MNHNY, CDR2 SVGAGI (reference sequence). CDR3 residues: CASSSGVYEQYV. The CDR3 bases are TGTGCCAGCAGTAGTGGGGTCTACGAGCAGTACGTC.